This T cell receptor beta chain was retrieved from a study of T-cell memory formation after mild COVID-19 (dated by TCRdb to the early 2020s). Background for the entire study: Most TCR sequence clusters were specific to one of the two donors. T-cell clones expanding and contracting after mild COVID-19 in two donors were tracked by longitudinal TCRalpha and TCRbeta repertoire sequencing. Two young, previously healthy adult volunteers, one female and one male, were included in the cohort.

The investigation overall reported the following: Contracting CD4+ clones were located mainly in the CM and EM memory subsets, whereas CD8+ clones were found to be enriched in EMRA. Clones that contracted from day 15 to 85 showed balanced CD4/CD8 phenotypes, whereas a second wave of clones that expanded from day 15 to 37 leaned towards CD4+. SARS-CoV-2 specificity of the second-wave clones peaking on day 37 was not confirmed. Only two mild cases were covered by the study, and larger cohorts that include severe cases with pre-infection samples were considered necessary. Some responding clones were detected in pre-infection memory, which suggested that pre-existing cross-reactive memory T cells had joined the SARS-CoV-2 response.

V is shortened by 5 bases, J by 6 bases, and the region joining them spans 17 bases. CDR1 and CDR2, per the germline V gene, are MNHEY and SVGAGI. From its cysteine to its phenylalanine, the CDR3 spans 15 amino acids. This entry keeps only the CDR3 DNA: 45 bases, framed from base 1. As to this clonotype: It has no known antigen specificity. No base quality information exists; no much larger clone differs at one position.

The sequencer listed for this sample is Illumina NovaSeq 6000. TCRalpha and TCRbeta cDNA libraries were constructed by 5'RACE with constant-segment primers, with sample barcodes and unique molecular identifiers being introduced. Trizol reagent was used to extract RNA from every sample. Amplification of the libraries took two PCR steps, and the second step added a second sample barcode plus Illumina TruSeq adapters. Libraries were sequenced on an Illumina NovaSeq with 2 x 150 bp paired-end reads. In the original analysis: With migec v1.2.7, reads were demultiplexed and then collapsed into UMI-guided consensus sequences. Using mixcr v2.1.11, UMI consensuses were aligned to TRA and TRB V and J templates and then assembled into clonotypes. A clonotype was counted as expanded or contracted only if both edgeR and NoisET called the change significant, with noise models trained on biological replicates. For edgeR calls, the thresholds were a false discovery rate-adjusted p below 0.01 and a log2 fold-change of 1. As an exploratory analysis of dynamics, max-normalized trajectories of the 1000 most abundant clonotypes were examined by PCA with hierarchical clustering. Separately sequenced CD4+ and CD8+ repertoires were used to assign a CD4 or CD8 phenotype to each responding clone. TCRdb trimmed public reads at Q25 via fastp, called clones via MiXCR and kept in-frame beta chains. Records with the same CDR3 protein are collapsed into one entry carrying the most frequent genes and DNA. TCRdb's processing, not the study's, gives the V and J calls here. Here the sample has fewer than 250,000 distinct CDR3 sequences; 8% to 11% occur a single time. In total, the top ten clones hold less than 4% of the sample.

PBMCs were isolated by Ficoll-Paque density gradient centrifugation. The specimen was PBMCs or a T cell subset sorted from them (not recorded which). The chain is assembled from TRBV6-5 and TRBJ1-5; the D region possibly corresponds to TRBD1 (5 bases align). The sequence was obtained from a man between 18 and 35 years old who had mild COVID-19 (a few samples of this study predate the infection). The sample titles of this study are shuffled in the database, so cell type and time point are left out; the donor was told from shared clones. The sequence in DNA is TGTGCCAGCAGTCCGGGGACGGCGGCGGGTCAGCCCCAGCATTTT. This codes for CASSPGTAAGQPQHF.